The T cell receptor (gamma chain) under discussion was sequenced for a study of Vδ1+ human thymocytes. Broader study findings: Bulk data may be misread because of unexpected Vdelta2 sequences. Thymic TRG and TRD repertoires appeared highly polyclonal. Unlike peripheral blood Vdelta1+ controls, thymic delta-chain sequences included 15% to 25% Vdelta2 and few Vdelta3.

RNA was extracted from the cells and then reverse transcribed. CDR3 amplicons came from multiplex PCR with pooled V-gene forward and constant-region reverse primers. TCRdb re-called the multiplex PCR reads with CATT. The sample has 25,000 to 35,000 gamma-chain clones; more than 15% are singletons. Looked up from germline, CDR1 is GITISATS and CDR2 is ISYDGTV (reference sequence). This CDR3 comprises 14 residues. J was trimmed by 0 bases and V by 5 bases; bases with no gene match: 7. Thymocytes were sorted as CD3+ TCRVdelta1+ TCRVdelta2- after alphabeta T cell depletion. Purity of the sorted Vdelta1+ thymocytes ranged from 98% to 99.6%. As regards this clone: The antigen remains unidentified.

Material: Vdelta1+ gamma-delta thymocytes from the thymus. Subset: FACS-sorted CD3+ TCRalphabeta- TCRVdelta1+ TCRVdelta2- thymocytes. The V gene is TRGV9, the J gene TRGJ1 or TRGJ2. The source is a boy under two years old who had congenital heart surgery. In nucleotides, the CDR3 is TGTGCCTTGTGGGGGCCTTCGAATTATTATAAGAAACTCTTT. It yields the protein CALWGPSNYYKKLF.